Listed here are 11 T cell receptor beta chains from one sample, sequenced in a study of cytomegalovirus exposure and HLA in healthy donors. PCR primers comprised 60 Vbeta and 13 Jbeta primers. TCRdb's table, derived via immunoSEQ multiplex PCR, lists solely in-frame clones and lacks some. Of 200,000 to 250,000 clones listed, around 83% were seen once; the top ten hold 2.5% to 3.5%. The sequenced material came from PBMCs. The source is a woman in her forties in good health and CMV-seronegative.

The rearrangement uses TRBV9 and TRBJ2-1; 10 bases align to TRBD2. V lost 0 bases to trimming and J lost 4 bases; unmatched junction nucleotides: 4. The germline V gene encodes CDR1 SGDLS and CDR2 YYNGEE. This CDR3 is built from 16 residues. CDR3 sequence (DNA): TGTGCCAGCAGCGTAGGAGAACTAGCGGGATACAATGAGCAGTTCTTC. Protein sequence: CASSVGELAGYNEQFF.

The V and J genes are TRBV2 and TRBJ2-1, with TRBD1 matching over 10 bases. V shed 6 bases, J shed 9 bases, and the junction held 5 bases outside the gene matches. Looked up from germline, CDR1 is SNHLY and CDR2 is FYNNEI. CDR3 length: 13 residues. The CDR3: CASSRTGGSEQFF. In nucleotides, the CDR3 is TGTGCCAGCAGCCGGACAGGGGGGAGTGAGCAGTTCTTC.

V gene TRBV7-9 combines with J gene TRBJ2-2, with a weak D call TRBD2 (5 bases). The CDR3 consists of 14 residues. In germline, CDR1 is SEHNR, CDR2 FQNEAQ (reference sequence). V gave up 5 bases and J gave up 6 bases, with 13 bases separating them. DNA for the CDR3: TGTGCCAGCAGCCTGGACTTGGTGGCCGGGGAGCTGTTTTTT. This translates into CASSLDLVAGELFF.

This chain uses TRBV6-5 with TRBJ1-2, with a weak D call TRBD1 (6 bases). V was cut by 4 bases and J by 8 bases, with 11 bases left in between. Germline V gene lookup returns CDR1 MNHEY and CDR2 SVGAGI. The CDR3 sequence is 12 residues long. CDR3 sequence reads: CASSSTGLGYTF. The CDR3 DNA reads as TGTGCCAGCAGTTCTACAGGGTTGGGCTACACCTTC.

The CDR3 DNA is TGTGCCAGCAGCTCCGGGAGGCAGCGGGGCTACACCTTC. The encoded protein is CASSSGRQRGYTF. The chain uses TRBV11-1 and TRBJ1-2; unclear D gene. The germline V gene encodes CDR1 SGHAT and CDR2 FQDESV (reference sequence). CDR3 length: 13 residues. V lost 4 bases and J 8 bases, leaving 14 bases between the germline ends.

The J gene is TRBJ2-3, the V gene TRBV19; TRBD2 matches at 8 bases. The length of the CDR3 is 13 residues. J lost 6 bases, V lost 2 bases, and 1 base had no gene match. CDR1 LNHDA and CDR2 SQIVND come from the germline V gene (reference sequence). The CDR3 DNA follows: TGTGCCAGTAGTATACGGGAGGGCGATACGCAGTATTTT. Its translation is CASSIREGDTQYF.

This clone has just a few counts. At one boundary the junction diverges from the germline segment, which might be a read error. This chain connects TRBV7-9 to TRBJ2-7; 11 bases agree with TRBD1. The CDR3 has 16 residues. Germline V gives CDR1 SEHNR, CDR2 FQNEAQ (reference sequence). The CDR3 DNA sequence: TGTTCCAGCAGTATGGGGACAGGGGGTTCCCGCTACGAGCAGTACTTC. This encodes CSSSMGTGGSRYEQYF.

The V and J genes are TRBV30 and TRBJ1-3; TRBD1 aligns across 9 bases. This CDR3 comprises 15 residues. Germline V gene data show CDR1 as GTSNPN and CDR2 as SVGIG (reference sequence). V shed 3 bases and J 1 base; nucleotides not matched to a gene: 4. CDR3 sequence (DNA): TGTGCCTGGAGCCTCGACAGGGGGTCTGGAAACACCATATATTTT. This translates into CAWSLDRGSGNTIYF. The variable domain in full, completed from reference TRBV30 and TRBJ1-3, reads SQTIHQWPATLVQPVGSPLSLECTVEGTSNPNLYWYRQAAGRGLQLLFYSVGIGQISSEVPQNLSASRPQDRQFILSSKKLLLSDSGFYLCAWSLDRGSGNTIYFGEGSWLTVV.

This clone occurred once. This chain connects TRBV27 to TRBJ2-6; D remains unclear. The V end was cut by 7 bases, the J end by 4 bases, with 14 bases between. The CDR3 has 15 amino acids. Germline assignment: CDR1 MNHEY and CDR2 SMNVEV (reference sequence). This CDR3 reads CASTQVSSGANVLTF. In DNA, the CDR3 is TGTGCCAGCACGCAGGTCTCCTCCGGGGCCAACGTCCTGACTTTC.

The chain couples TRBV11-1 to TRBJ1-2; TRBD1 matches 8 bases. CDR1 is SGHAT, CDR2 FQDESV, per germline (reference sequence). V gave up 5 bases and J gave up 3 bases; unmatched junction bases: 8. This CDR3 comprises 15 residues. This CDR3 is CASSHFPGQDYGYTF. CDR3 in DNA: TGTGCCAGCAGCCATTTCCCGGGACAGGACTATGGCTACACCTTC.

The chain couples TRBV27 to TRBJ2-3; possible D gene TRBD2, 5 bases. Germline V gene sequence: CDR1 MNHEY, CDR2 SMNVEV (reference sequence). Trimming took off 7 bases at V and 1 base at J, with 12 bases between the two ends. The CDR3 loop spans 14 amino acids. The CDR3 is CASTFRAGTDTQYF. The CDR3 region has the DNA TGTGCCAGCACATTTAGAGCGGGCACAGATACGCAGTATTTT.